This entry describes one TCR beta chain. This entry comes from a study of blood T cells in healthy people across ages. A J-beta primer mix and a sample-barcoded 5' primer were used in a second PCR of roughly 7 to 12 cycles. MiXCR, applied by TCRdb to the 5' RACE reads, yields one record per CDR3 protein. The profile shows more than 800,000 distinct CDR3 sequences, under 45% of them singletons. J was trimmed by 5 bases and V by 5 bases; bases with no gene match: 8. The germline V gene encodes CDR1 LNHDA and CDR2 SQIVND (reference sequence). The CDR3 contains 16 residues. What was sequenced was blood. The V and J genes are TRBV19 and TRBJ2-3, with 12 bases identical to TRBD2. The TCR comes from a woman aged 55-69 years in good health. This chain's CDR3 is CASSELAGGLKDTQYF. As DNA, the CDR3 is TGTGCCAGTAGTGAACTAGCGGGAGGCCTAAAAGATACGCAGTATTTT.